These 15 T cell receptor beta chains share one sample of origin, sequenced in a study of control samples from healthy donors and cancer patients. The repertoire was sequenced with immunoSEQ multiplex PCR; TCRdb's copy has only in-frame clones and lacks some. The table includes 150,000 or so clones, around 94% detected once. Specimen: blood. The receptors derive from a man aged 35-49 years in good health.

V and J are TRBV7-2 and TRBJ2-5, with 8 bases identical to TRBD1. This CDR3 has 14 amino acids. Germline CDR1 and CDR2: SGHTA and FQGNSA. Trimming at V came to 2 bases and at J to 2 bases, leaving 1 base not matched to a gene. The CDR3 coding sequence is TGTGCCAGCAGCTTACACAGGGGGCAAGAGACCCAGTACTTC. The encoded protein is CASSLHRGQETQYF. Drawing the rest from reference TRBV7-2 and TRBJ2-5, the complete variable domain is GAGVSQSPSNKVTEKGKDVELRCDPISGHTALYWYRQSLGQGLEFLIYFQGNSAPDKSGLPSDRFSAERTGGSVSTLTIQRTQQEDSAVYLCASSLHRGQETQYFGPGTRLLVL.

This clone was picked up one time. The CDR3 sequence: CASSILGLPNYGYTF. Written as DNA, the CDR3 is TGTGCCAGTAGTATCCTGGGACTTCCTAACTATGGCTACACCTTC. This sequence joins TRBV19 and TRBJ1-2, with D perhaps TRBD1 (5 bases). Germline V gives CDR1 LNHDA, CDR2 SQIVND (reference sequence). Trimming removed 3 bases from V and 0 bases from J, with 11 bases in between. The CDR3 sequence is 15 residues long. Combining the CDR3 with reference TRBV19 and TRBJ1-2 gives the whole variable domain DGGITQSPKYLFRKEGQNVTLSCEQNLNHDAMYWYRQDPGQGLRLIYYSQIVNDFQKGDIAEGYSVSREKKESFPLTVTSAQKNPTAFYLCASSILGLPNYGYTFGSGTRLTVV.

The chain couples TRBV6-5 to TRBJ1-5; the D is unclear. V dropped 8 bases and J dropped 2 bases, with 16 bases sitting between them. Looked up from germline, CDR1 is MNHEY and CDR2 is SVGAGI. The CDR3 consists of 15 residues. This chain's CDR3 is CASQAGSRGNQPQHF. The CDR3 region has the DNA TGTGCCAGCCAAGCAGGATCCCGGGGCAATCAGCCCCAGCATTTT.

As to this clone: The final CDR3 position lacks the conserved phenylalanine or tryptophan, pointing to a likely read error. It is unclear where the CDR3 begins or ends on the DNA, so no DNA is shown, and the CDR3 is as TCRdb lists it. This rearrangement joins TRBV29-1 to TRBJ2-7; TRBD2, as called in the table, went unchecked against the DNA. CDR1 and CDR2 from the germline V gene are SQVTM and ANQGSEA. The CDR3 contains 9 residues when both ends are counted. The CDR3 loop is CSPKEGMYL.

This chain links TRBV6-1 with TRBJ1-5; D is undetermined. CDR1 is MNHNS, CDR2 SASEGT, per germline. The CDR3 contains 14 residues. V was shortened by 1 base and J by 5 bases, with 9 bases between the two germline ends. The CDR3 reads CASSEGGNYQPQHF. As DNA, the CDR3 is TGTGCCAGCAGTGAAGGGGGTAATTATCAGCCCCAGCATTTT.

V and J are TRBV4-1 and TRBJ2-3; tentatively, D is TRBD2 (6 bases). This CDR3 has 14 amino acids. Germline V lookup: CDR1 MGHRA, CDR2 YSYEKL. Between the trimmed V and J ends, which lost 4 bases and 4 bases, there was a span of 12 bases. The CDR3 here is CASSLILAPDTQYF. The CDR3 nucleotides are TGCGCCAGCAGCCTCATACTAGCCCCAGATACGCAGTATTTT.

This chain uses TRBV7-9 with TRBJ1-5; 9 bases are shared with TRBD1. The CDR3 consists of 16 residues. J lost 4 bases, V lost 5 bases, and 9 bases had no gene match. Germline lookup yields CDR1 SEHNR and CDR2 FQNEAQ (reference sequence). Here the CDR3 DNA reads TGTGCCAGCAGCAAAACCGGGACAGGGACAAATCAGCCCCAGCATTTT. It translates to CASSKTGTGTNQPQHF.

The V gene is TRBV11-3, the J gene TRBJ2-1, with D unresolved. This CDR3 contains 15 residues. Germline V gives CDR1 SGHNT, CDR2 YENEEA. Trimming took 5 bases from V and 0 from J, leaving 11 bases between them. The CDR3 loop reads CASSLRTSSYNEQFF. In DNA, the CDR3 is TGTGCCAGCAGCCTCCGGACCAGCTCCTACAATGAGCAGTTCTTC. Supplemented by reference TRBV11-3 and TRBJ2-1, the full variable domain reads EAGVVQSPRYKIIEKKQPVAFWCNPISGHNTLYWYLQNLGQGPELLIRYENEEAVDDSQLPKDRFSAERLKGVDSTLKIQPAELGDSAVYLCASSLRTSSYNEQFFGPGTRLTVL.

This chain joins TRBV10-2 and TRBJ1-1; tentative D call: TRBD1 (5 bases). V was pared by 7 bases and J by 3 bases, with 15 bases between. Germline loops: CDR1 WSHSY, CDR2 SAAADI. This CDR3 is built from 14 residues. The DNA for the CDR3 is TGCGCCAGCACCCAGGGAGATAGGTACACTGAAGCTTTCTTT. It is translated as CASTQGDRYTEAFF.

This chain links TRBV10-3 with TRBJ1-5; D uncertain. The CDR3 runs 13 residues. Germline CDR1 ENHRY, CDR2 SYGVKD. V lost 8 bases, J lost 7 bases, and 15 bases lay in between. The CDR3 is CAISEGEGQPQHF. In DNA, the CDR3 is TGTGCCATCTCAGAAGGTGAGGGACAGCCCCAGCATTTT.

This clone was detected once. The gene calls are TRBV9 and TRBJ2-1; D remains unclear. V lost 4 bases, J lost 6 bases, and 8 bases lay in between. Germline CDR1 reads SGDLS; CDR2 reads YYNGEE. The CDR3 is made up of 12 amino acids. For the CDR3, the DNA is TGTGCCAGCAGCTCCCTCCCCAATGAGCAGTTCTTC. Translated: CASSSLPNEQFF.

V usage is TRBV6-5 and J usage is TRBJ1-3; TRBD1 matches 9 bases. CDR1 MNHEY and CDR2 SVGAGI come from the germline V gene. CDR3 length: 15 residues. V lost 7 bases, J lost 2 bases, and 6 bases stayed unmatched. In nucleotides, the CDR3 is TGTGCCAGCACAAGACAGGGGGTTCCTGGAAACACCATATATTTT. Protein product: CASTRQGVPGNTIYF.

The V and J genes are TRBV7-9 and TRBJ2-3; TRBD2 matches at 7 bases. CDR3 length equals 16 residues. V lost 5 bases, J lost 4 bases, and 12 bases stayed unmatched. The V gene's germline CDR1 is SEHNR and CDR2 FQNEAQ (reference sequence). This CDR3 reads CASSPGGAGVADTQYF. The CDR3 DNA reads TGTGCCAGCAGCCCCGGGGGTGCGGGAGTGGCAGATACGCAGTATTTT.

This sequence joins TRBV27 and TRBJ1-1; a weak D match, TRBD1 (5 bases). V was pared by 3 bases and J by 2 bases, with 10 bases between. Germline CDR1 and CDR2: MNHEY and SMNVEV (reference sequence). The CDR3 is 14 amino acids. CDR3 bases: TGTGCCAGCAGTTTGGACGGGGGAAACACTGAAGCTTTCTTT. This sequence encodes CASSLDGGNTEAFF.

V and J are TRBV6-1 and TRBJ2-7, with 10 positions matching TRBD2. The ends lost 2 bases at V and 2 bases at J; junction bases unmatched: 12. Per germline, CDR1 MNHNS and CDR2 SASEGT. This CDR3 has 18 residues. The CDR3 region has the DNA TGTGCCAGCAGTGAAATCCTAGCGGGAGAATCAAACCCCTACGAGCAGTACTTC. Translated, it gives CASSEILAGESNPYEQYF.